This T cell receptor beta chain stems from a study of CXCR3-negative and CXCR3-positive naive CD8 T cells. CDR1 and CDR2 (germline): SQVTM, ANQGSEA. CDR3 length: 15 residues. Naive CD8+ T cells showed CD45RO-CCR7+CD27+CD95-. Regarding the study as a whole: Comparison of naive subsets found surface CD5 to be comparable, and TCR strength was inferred on the basis of TRB CDR3 properties. TRB CDR3s were more hydrophobic in CXCR3-positive than in CXCR3-negative naive cells.

About this clonotype itself: Its antigen remains unknown.

UMI-tagged TRB cDNA libraries were built via 5' RACE. No DNA is given; TCRdb re-called the 5' RACE reads and lists each CDR3 protein once. Its listing shows about 98,000 distinct CDR3 sequences. Sample: naive CXCR3+ CD8+ T cells from blood. As to subset: CD45RO-CCR7+CD27+CD95- naive CD8+ T cells expressing CXCR3 (TNR3+). The V gene is TRBV29-1, the J gene TRBJ2-2; TCRdb returns TRBD1, unconfirmable since there is no DNA. This sequence originates from a human donor in good health. Some clones in this sample may be carry-over from other donors' samples. CDR3 region: CSVVPGQKNTGELFF.